These 26 T cell receptor beta chains came from one sample sequenced in a study of early T cells in non-severe SARS-CoV-2 infection (dated by TCRdb to the early 2020s). The method was 5' RACE. Instrument used: NextSeq 500. The public reads were reanalyzed by TCRdb: fastp trimming at Q25, MiXCR alignment, in-frame beta chains only. A single entry per CDR3 protein holds the most common genes and DNA from its merged rows. Counted in this sample were tens of thousands of distinct CDR3 sequences; over 7% of them appeared once. The biggest ten clones account for about 20% of the sample. Specimen: whole blood. The receptors shown here come from an adult who was a healthcare worker with PCR-confirmed SARS-CoV-2 infection or an uninfected control (not recorded which).

This clonotype was counted ten times or more. The rearrangement links TRBV11-2 to TRBJ2-2, with D unresolved. Trimming cost V 6 bases and J 3 bases, with 5 bases left between them. The CDR3 has 12 amino acids. Germline CDR1 and CDR2: SGHAT and FQNNGV. The CDR3, as DNA: TGTGCCAGCAGTTACTACACCGGGGAGCTGTTTTTT. Translated: CASSYYTGELFF.

The chain carries TRBV3-1 and TRBJ2-7; a possible D gene is TRBD2 (5 bases). This CDR3 contains 13 residues. Deletions cut 1 base from V and 3 bases from J, with 7 bases between. The germline V gene has CDR1 LGHDT and CDR2 YNNKEL (reference sequence). This chain's CDR3 is CASSQGGGYEQYF. The CDR3 region has the DNA TGTGCCAGCAGCCAAGGAGGAGGCTACGAGCAGTACTTC.

There are many counts of this clonotype. The V call is TRBV2, the J call TRBJ2-5; a weak D match, TRBD2 (5 bases). CDR1 is SNHLY and CDR2 is FYNNEI in the germline V gene. CDR3 length: 13 amino acids. V was pared by 7 bases and J by 5 bases, with 14 bases between. CDR3 in amino acids: CASTISVAETQYF. CDR3 in DNA: TGTGCCAGCACCATTAGCGTCGCCGAGACCCAGTACTTC.

V gene TRBV12-5 combines with J gene TRBJ1-1; perhaps TRBD1 as D (5 bases). The CDR3 runs to 13 residues. The germline CDR1 and CDR2 sequences are LGHNT and FRNRAP. The V and J ends lost 6 bases and 5 bases respectively, with 13 bases between them. CDR3 region: CASGTWQGTEAFF. The CDR3 nucleotides read TGTGCTAGTGGCACCTGGCAGGGAACTGAAGCTTTCTTT.

This clonotype was observed many times. The rearrangement links TRBV19 to TRBJ1-5; 9 positions agree with TRBD1. In germline, CDR1 is LNHDA, CDR2 SQIVND (reference sequence). The CDR3 loop spans 17 amino acids. V lost 2 bases to trimming and J lost 3 bases; unmatched junction nucleotides: 8. CDR3 sequence: CASSINPTGGANQPQHF. As DNA, the CDR3 is TGTGCCAGTAGTATAAATCCGACAGGGGGGGCCAATCAGCCCCAGCATTTT.

This clonotype was counted at least ten times. The chain links TRBV2 to TRBJ2-3; TRBD2 matches 9 bases. Germline loops: CDR1 SNHLY, CDR2 FYNNEI. The CDR3 totals 16 residues. The trim removed 6 bases at V and 3 bases at J, leaving 10 bases unmatched. In nucleotides, the CDR3 is TGTGCCAGCAGACAGACGGCGGGGGGGGCTACAGATACGCAGTATTTT. Residues: CASRQTAGGATDTQYF.

This clonotype was seen a handful of times. The chain uses TRBV20-1 and TRBJ2-7, with 9 nucleotides matching TRBD1. The CDR3 is made up of 13 amino acids. V lost 5 bases, J lost 7 bases, and 9 bases stayed unmatched. Germline-derived CDR1 and CDR2 are DFQATT and SNEGSKA (reference sequence). The CDR3 sequence: CSASTGGKGEQYF. The CDR3 region has the DNA TGCAGTGCTTCGACAGGGGGGAAGGGGGAGCAGTACTTC.

This clonotype came up many times. In this CDR3 the conserved last residue, phenylalanine or tryptophan, is missing, so a read error is likely. It is unclear where the CDR3 begins or ends on the DNA, so no DNA is shown, and the CDR3 is as TCRdb lists it. The V and J genes are TRBV29-1 and TRBJ2-1; the table gives TRBD2 as D, unverified against the DNA. CDR1 SQVTM and CDR2 ANQGSEA come from the germline V gene. The CDR3 has 12 residues if both end residues are counted. CDR3 protein: CSVEDGQRGGLL.

In this sample, this clonotype turned up many times. This chain connects TRBV6-1 to TRBJ2-7; the D gene is possibly TRBD2 (6 bases). From germline, CDR1 is MNHNS and CDR2 SASEGT. V was shortened by 3 bases and J by 7 bases, with 7 bases between the two germline ends. This CDR3 is built from 11 residues. The CDR3 spells CASSEAGEQYF. The CDR3 DNA follows: TGTGCCAGCAGTGAGGCGGGGGAGCAGTACTTC.

This clonotype was seen many times. The CDR3 loop is CASSRVTSGGTFGMFF. The CDR3 nucleotides read TGTGCCAGCAGCCGGGTTACTAGCGGGGGGACCTTTGGTATGTTCTTC. The chain has TRBV3-1 and TRBJ2-1, with 12 bases identical to TRBD2. The CDR3 extends over 16 amino acids. The germline CDR1 and CDR2 sequences are LGHDT and YNNKEL (reference sequence). V dropped 4 bases and J dropped 15; count of bases not matched to a gene: 16.

This clonotype was seen a few times. The V call is TRBV4-1, the J call TRBJ2-1; 10 nucleotides align to TRBD1. V was clipped by 2 bases and J by 3 bases; unmatched bases: 4. CDR1 MGHRA and CDR2 YSYEKL come from the germline V gene. This CDR3 is 16 amino acids long. CDR3 nucleotides: TGCGCCAGCAGCCAACTGGGACAGGGGATCTACAATGAGCAGTTCTTC. Protein: CASSQLGQGIYNEQFF.

In this sample, this clonotype turned up a few times. The chain employs TRBV12-3 or TRBV12-4 and TRBJ2-4, with D perhaps being TRBD1 or TRBD2 (6 bases each). Trimming cost V 2 bases and J 9 bases, with 14 bases left between them. This CDR3 is built from 14 residues. CDR3 sequence reads: CASSLHGGLSIQYF. The CDR3 DNA follows: TGTGCCAGCAGTTTACATGGGGGGCTGAGCATTCAGTACTTC.

The CDR3, as DNA: TGTGCCAGCAGCTTCATGCAGGGGGCTGAGACCCAGTACTTC. Translation gives CASSFMQGAETQYF. The chain is built from TRBV7-6 and TRBJ2-5, with 8 bases lining up with TRBD1. Germline V gene data show CDR1 as SGHVS and CDR2 as FNYEAQ. The ends lost 3 bases at V and 5 bases at J; junction bases unmatched: 5. The CDR3 is made up of 14 amino acids.

This clonotype was counted many times. This sequence joins TRBV2 and TRBJ2-1, with a tentative D call TRBD1 (5 bases). The CDR3 extends over 14 amino acids. V was clipped by 9 bases and J by 0 bases, with 12 bases between them. Germline CDR1 is SNHLY and CDR2 is FYNNEI. The CDR3 sequence is CARSRDSSYNEQFF. CDR3 coding DNA: TGTGCCAGGTCCAGGGATAGCTCCTACAATGAGCAGTTCTTC.

The chain uses TRBV18 and TRBJ1-1; D is unclear. From germline, CDR1 is KGHSH and CDR2 LQKENI. Trimming cost V 5 bases and J 1 base, with 8 bases left between them. The CDR3 runs to 13 residues. The CDR3: CASSEMENTEAFF. Here the CDR3 DNA reads TGTGCCAGCTCAGAAATGGAGAACACTGAAGCTTTCTTT.

The gene calls are TRBV7-9 and TRBJ2-6; 7 bases map to TRBD2. Germline lookup yields CDR1 SEHNR and CDR2 FQNEAQ (reference sequence). V was pared by 4 bases and J by 0 bases, with 9 bases of the junction left unmatched. The CDR3 has 18 residues. CDR3 in DNA: TGTGCCAGCAGCTCAGGCGGGGGACGACGCTCTGGGGCCAACGTCCTGACTTTC. Its protein product is CASSSGGGRRSGANVLTF.

This clonotype was counted many times. The chain combines TRBV28 with TRBJ1-2, with D tentatively TRBD1 (6 bases). The CDR3 totals 16 residues. Trimming took 7 bases from V and 5 from J, leaving 23 bases between them. Germline loops: CDR1 MDHEN, CDR2 SYDVKM. The CDR3 DNA sequence: TGTGCCAGCATACCAGGGAGGGCAAGGGGGATTTATGGCTACACCTTC. Translated: CASIPGRARGIYGYTF.

V and J are TRBV11-2 and TRBJ1-2, with 7 positions matching TRBD1. J lost 4 bases, V lost 5 bases, and 13 bases had no gene match. Germline assignment: CDR1 SGHAT and CDR2 FQNNGV. This CDR3 comprises 16 residues. CDR3 bases: TGTGCCAGCAGCCCAACGGGACAGCTTATCCCCTATGGCTACACCTTC. Protein sequence: CASSPTGQLIPYGYTF.

This clonotype came up many times. This sequence joins TRBV7-9 and TRBJ1-1; D possibly corresponds to TRBD1 (6 bases). The CDR3 loop spans 17 amino acids. Trimming stripped 3 bases from V and 1 base from J, with 18 bases between. Germline values: CDR1 SEHNR, CDR2 FQNEAQ (reference sequence). CDR3 DNA sequence: TGTGCCAGCAGCTTCTCAGGGGACTCCGTCTGGAACACTGAAGCTTTCTTT. It yields the protein CASSFSGDSVWNTEAFF.

This clonotype was detected only a few times. The J gene is TRBJ1-2, the V gene TRBV9; 11 bases fit TRBD1. V was pared by 4 bases and J by 4 bases, with 6 bases of the junction left unmatched. CDR1 and CDR2 from the germline V gene are SGDLS and YYNGEE. The CDR3 is 15 amino acids. The CDR3 DNA is TGTGCCAGCAGCCTCGGACAGGGGGCGGGCTATGGCTACACCTTC. Translated, it gives CASSLGQGAGYGYTF.

This clonotype was found many times. V is TRBV6-1 and J is TRBJ1-4, with TRBD1 matching 8 bases. Germline trimming cut 1 base from V and 10 bases from J; bases unmatched to any gene: 5. The CDR3 sequence is 14 residues long. CDR1 and CDR2 from the germline V gene are MNHNS and SASEGT. The CDR3 reads CASSEEDRVGKLFF. DNA for the CDR3: TGTGCCAGCAGTGAAGAGGACAGGGTAGGAAAACTGTTTTTT.

The chain couples TRBV6-6 to TRBJ1-6; 8 positions match TRBD1. Trimming removed 1 base from V and 0 bases from J; junction bases left unmatched: 2. Per germline, CDR1 MNHNY and CDR2 SVGAGI (reference sequence). This CDR3 spans 17 amino acids. The CDR3 region has the DNA TGTGCCAGCAGTTACTGGACAGGGAGCTCCTATAATTCACCCCTCCACTTT. Encoded protein: CASSYWTGSSYNSPLHF.

The J gene is TRBJ1-4, the V gene TRBV19, with 7 bases matching TRBD1. Trimming cost V 5 bases and J 5 bases; bases outside gene matches: 8. This CDR3 comprises 15 residues. Germline-derived CDR1 and CDR2 are LNHDA and SQIVND (reference sequence). In nucleotides, the CDR3 is TGTGCCAGTAGTGGGGGGACAGCCATCAATGAAAAACTGTTTTTT. This translates into CASSGGTAINEKLFF.

This chain joins TRBV5-1 and TRBJ2-1; 8 bases map to TRBD2. Germline V gene lookup returns CDR1 SGHRS and CDR2 YFSETQ. The CDR3 covers 13 residues. The V and J ends lost 4 bases and 8 bases, in that order; junction bases with no gene match: 5. CDR3 sequence (DNA): TGCGCCAGCAGCCCGGGGGGGCTAGATGAGCAGTTCTTC. As protein: CASSPGGLDEQFF. Full variable domain (rest looked up from reference TRBV5-1 and TRBJ2-1): KAGVTQTPRYLIKTRGQQVTLSCSPISGHRSVSWYQQTPGQGLQFLFEYFSETQRNKGNFPGRFSGRQFSNSRSEMNVSTLELGDSALYLCASSPGGLDEQFFGPGTRLTVL.

The chain uses TRBV9 and TRBJ2-5, with D tentatively TRBD2 (6 bases). Germline assignment: CDR1 SGDLS and CDR2 YYNGEE. The CDR3 sequence is 13 residues long. Between the trimmed V and J ends, which lost 3 bases and 2 bases, there was a span of 8 bases. DNA for the CDR3: TGTGCCAGCAGCGGAGGGACTCAAGAGACCCAGTACTTC. Translating it yields CASSGGTQETQYF.

The table lists this clonotype with many counts. This sequence joins TRBV5-1 and TRBJ1-6; D unclear. Deletions cut 3 bases from V and 8 bases from J, with 15 bases between. Germline V gene sequence: CDR1 SGHRS, CDR2 YFSETQ. The CDR3 contains 15 residues. This CDR3 reads CASSSARSLDSPLHF. DNA of the CDR3: TGCGCCAGCAGCTCGGCCAGGTCTCTCGATTCACCCCTCCACTTT.